This TCR beta chain emerged from a study of CD8 T cells in ankylosing spondylitis. Study results and caveats: Within peripheral blood, clones linked to disease were CD8+ and relatively rare. Before this, some motif variants had been reported in reactive arthritis synovial fluid and blood. It was reported that disease-linked clones were significantly enriched in matched ankylosing spondylitis synovial fluid.

CDR1 and CDR2 (germline): DFQATT, SNEGSKA (reference sequence). V lost 0 bases and J lost 5; bases outside the gene matches: 6. The CDR3 has 14 residues. Libraries for TCR beta were made by quantitative 5'-RACE with molecular barcodes. TCRdb itself ran the 5' RACE reads through MiXCR, one entry per CDR3 protein. The sample has about 150,000 distinct CDR3 sequences, about 42% seen once. This clonotype came up a few times. The antigen remains unidentified. The V and J genes are TRBV20-1 and TRBJ2-5; 7 bases line up with TRBD1. The origin of this receptor is a male donor with ankylosing spondylitis. The sequencing input was synovial fluid, either unsorted or a sorted T cell fraction (not recorded which). CDR3 in amino acids: CSARDEGARETQYF. The CDR3 DNA reads TGCAGTGCTAGAGATGAGGGGGCTCGGGAGACCCAGTACTTC.